This paragraph covers one TCR beta chain sequence. The CDR3 is made up of 16 amino acids. The J segment lost 4 bases and the V segment lost 4 bases, leaving 12 bases of the junction unmatched. CDR1 is KGHSH and CDR2 is LQKENI in the germline V gene. This entry belongs to a study of shared clonotypes between healthy human individuals. Using ten immunoSEQ deep assay plates, investigators sequenced unsorted PBMC DNA. Authors' processing steps: With immunoSEQ giving junction-only sequences and no quality scores, filtering differed. Only in-frame clones appear in the TCRdb table, and some are missing; sequencing was by immunoSEQ multiplex PCR. That table supplies the V and J calls and clone size; D and trimming were determined from the DNA. The sample has approximately 500,000 clones; 75% to 85% are singletons. Some 92 million PBMCs went into genomic DNA for unsorted samples.

The chain has TRBV18 and TRBJ2-5, with 7 bases matching TRBD1. Sequencing was done on a sample of PBMCs. This sequence was found in a woman aged 35 to 49 in good health. Some clones in this sample may be carry-over from other donors' samples. The CDR3, as DNA: TGTGCCAGCTCACAACCGGGACAGACCTCTTCAGAGACCCAGTACTTC. Its protein is CASSQPGQTSSETQYF.